The clone carrying this T cell receptor (beta chain) has only a few counts. Its specificity is not known. The primer mix had 60 Vbeta and 13 Jbeta primers. Produced via immunoSEQ multiplex PCR; TCRdb's table is partial and in-frame only. The data show 200,000 to 250,000 clones, with about 80% seen just once and around 2.9% held by the top ten. CDR1 is MDHEN and CDR2 is SYDVKM in the germline V gene. The ends lost 6 bases at V and 5 bases at J; junction bases unmatched: 9. The CDR3 totals 14 residues. The data were obtained in a study of cytomegalovirus exposure and HLA in healthy donors. Findings and limits, study-wide: According to the study, some 160 TCR beta chains were cytomegalovirus-associated. Researchers reported from a later analysis that most CMV-associated TCR beta chains appeared HLA-restricted. Most TCR beta V segments were productive about 90% or about 30% of the time in an earlier analysis.

Source material: PBMCs. The J gene is TRBJ1-2, the V gene TRBV28; TRBD1 matches 7 bases. The clonotype originates from a woman aged 55-75 years in good health and CMV-seropositive. The CDR3 sequence is CASRLRETGYGYTF. The CDR3 DNA follows: TGTGCCAGCAGGCTCCGCGAGACAGGGTATGGCTACACCTTC.